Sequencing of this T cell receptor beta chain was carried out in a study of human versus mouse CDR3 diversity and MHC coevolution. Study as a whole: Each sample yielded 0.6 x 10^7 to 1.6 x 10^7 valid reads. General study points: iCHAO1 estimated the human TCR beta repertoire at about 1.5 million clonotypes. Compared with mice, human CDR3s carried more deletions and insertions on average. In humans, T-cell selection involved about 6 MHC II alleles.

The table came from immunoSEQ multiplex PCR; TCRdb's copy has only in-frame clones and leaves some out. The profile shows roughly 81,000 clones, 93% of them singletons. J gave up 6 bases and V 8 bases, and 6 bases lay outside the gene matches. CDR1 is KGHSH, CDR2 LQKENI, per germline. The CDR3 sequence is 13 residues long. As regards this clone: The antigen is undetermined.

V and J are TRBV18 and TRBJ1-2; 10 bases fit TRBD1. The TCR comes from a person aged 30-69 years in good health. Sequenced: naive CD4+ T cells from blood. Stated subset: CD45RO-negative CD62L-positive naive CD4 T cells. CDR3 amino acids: CASQRTGGDGYTF. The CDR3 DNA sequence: TGTGCCAGCCAAAGGACAGGGGGGGATGGCTACACCTTC. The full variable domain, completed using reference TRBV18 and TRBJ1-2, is NAGVMQNPRHLVRRRGQEARLRCSPMKGHSHVYWYRQLPEEGLKFMVYLQKENIIDESGMPKERFSAEFPKEGPSILRIQQVVRGDSAAYFCASQRTGGDGYTFGSGTRLTVV.